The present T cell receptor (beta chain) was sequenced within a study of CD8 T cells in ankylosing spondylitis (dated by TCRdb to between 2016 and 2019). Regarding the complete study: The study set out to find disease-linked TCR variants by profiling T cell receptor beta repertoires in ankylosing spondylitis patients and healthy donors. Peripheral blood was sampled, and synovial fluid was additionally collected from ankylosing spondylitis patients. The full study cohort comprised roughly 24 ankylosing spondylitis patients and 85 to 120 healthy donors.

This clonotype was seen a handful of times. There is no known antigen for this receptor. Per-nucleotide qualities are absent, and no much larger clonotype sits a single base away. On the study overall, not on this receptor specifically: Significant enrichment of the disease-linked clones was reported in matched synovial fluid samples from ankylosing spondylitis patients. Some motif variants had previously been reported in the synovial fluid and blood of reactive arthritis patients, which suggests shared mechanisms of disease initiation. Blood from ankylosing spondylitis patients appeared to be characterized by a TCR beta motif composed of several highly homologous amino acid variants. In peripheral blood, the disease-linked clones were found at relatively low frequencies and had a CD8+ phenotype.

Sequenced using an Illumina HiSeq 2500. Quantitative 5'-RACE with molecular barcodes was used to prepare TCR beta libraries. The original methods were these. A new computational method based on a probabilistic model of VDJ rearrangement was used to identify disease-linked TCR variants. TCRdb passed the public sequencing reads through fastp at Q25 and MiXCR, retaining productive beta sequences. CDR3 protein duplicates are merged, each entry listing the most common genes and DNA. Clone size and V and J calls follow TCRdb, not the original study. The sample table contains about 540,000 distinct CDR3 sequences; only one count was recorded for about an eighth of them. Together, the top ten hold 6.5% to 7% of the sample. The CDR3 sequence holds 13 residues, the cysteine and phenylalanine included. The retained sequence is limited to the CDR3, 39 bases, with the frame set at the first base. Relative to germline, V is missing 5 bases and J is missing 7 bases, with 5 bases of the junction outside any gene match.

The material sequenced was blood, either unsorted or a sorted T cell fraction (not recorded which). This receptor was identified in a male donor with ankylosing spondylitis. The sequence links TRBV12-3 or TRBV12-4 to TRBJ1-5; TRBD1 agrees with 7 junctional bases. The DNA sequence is TGTGCCAGCAGTCCCGACAGGGTCCAGCCCCAGCATTTT. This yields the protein CASSPDRVQPQHF.